The entry below gives a single T cell receptor (beta chain) sequence along with its context. The antigen remains unidentified. This specimen belongs to a study of cytomegalovirus exposure and HLA in healthy donors. Each donor was nominally healthy when sampled (though unrecorded immune exposures were likely). The CDR3 has 17 residues. V shed 4 bases and J 6 bases; nucleotides not matched to a gene: 9. CDR1 and CDR2 from the germline V gene are SGHRS and YFSETQ. Notes on the study in general: In vitro assays verified that a few CMV-associated chains recognized CMV antigens specifically. Segments of the TCR beta V type were, in most cases, productive about 87% or about 30% of the time in an earlier analysis. Later analysis identified several of the most significant clusters that appeared linked to common viral pathogens.

The PCR had 60 Vbeta and 13 Jbeta primers. Clones were read by immunoSEQ multiplex PCR, and TCRdb kept only the in-frame ones, dropping some. The sample carries around 200,000 clones, 79% recorded once. Material: PBMCs. V usage is TRBV5-1 and J usage is TRBJ2-3, with TRBD2 matching over 15 bases. This sequence was found in a woman under 40 in good health and CMV-seropositive. CDR3 sequence reads: CASSRRTSGGAVDTQYF. The CDR3 nucleotides read TGCGCCAGCAGCCGAAGGACTAGCGGGGGGGCCGTGGATACGCAGTATTTT.